This T cell receptor beta chain is drawn from a study of regulatory T cells in long-lasting Graves disease. Note on this clonotype: One end of the junction does not line up with germline, which may come from a read error.

Arm-PCR with iRepertoire HTBI primers amplified the CDR3 regions for these TCR beta libraries. TCRdb re-called the multiplex PCR reads with MiXCR, one entry per CDR3 protein. The data show around 500,000 distinct CDR3 sequences, roughly 14% seen once. There are 14 residues in the CDR3. From germline, CDR1 is SGDLS and CDR2 YYNGEE. Specified time point: newly diagnosed GD, antithyroid drugs for less than 3 months. RNA from PBMCs was the source of the TCR library. Peripheral blood, at 7.5 to 9 milliliters, went into EDTA tubes. These data are also associated with another study on T cells in Graves' hyperthyroidism and ophthalmopathy.

This TCR derives from a man between 25 and 39 years old with Graves disease. Source: peripheral blood mononuclear cells (PBMCs), taken at new diagnosis, from a patient treated with antithyroid drugs. The chain employs TRBV9 and TRBJ2-7; unclear D gene. Written as DNA, the CDR3 is TGTGCCAACAGCGTAGGGAAATGGGGCTACGAGCAGTACTTC. Amino acid sequence: CANSVGKWGYEQYF.